This T cell receptor (beta chain) is drawn from a study of identical twins. TCRdb re-called the 5' RACE reads through MiXCR, storing one row per CDR3 protein. Of some 600,000 distinct CDR3 sequences listed, less than 9% are singletons. J lost 6 bases, V lost 4 bases, and 4 bases had no gene match. CDR1 is SGHAT and CDR2 is FQDESV in the germline V gene (reference sequence). The CDR3 is 14 amino acids. These records were also assigned to another study, of yellow fever vaccine responses in identical twins.

The clonotype originates from a woman younger than 35 in good health. The chain joins TRBV11-1 to TRBJ2-2; 8 bases line up with TRBD1. What was sequenced was PBMCs. DNA of the CDR3: TGTGCCAGCAGCTGGACAGGGCTTGCCGGGGAGCTGTTTTTT. Translation: CASSWTGLAGELFF.